These 20 T cell receptor beta chains were all obtained from the same sample, sequenced in a study of blood T cell repertoires in COVID-19. The table came from immunoSEQ multiplex PCR; TCRdb's copy has only in-frame clones and leaves some out. Here the sample spans roughly 180,000 clones, 76% being singletons. Specimen: peripheral blood. The receptors here all came from a woman between 45 and 60 years old with active or convalescent COVID-19.

This chain uses TRBV30 with TRBJ2-3; TRBD1 matches 9 bases. This CDR3 comprises 13 residues. V lost 6 bases and J lost 6; bases outside the gene matches: 7. Germline CDR1 GTSNPN, CDR2 SVGIG (reference sequence). CDR3 region: CACGTGRGDTQYF. In DNA, the CDR3 is TGTGCCTGCGGGACAGGGAGGGGGGATACGCAGTATTTT.

The chain has TRBV19 and TRBJ2-7; 11 nucleotides line up with TRBD2. Germline V gives CDR1 LNHDA, CDR2 SQIVND (reference sequence). Trimming took 6 bases from V and 10 from J; bases not matched to a gene: 5. The CDR3 consists of 12 residues. The CDR3 region is CASRGTSGLQYF. CDR3 nucleotides: TGTGCCAGTAGGGGGACTAGCGGCCTTCAGTACTTC.

The CDR3 region has the DNA TGTGCCAGCAGCCACACTCGTACGACAGGGAACACTGAAGCTTTCTTT. This translates into CASSHTRTTGNTEAFF. The V call is TRBV6-2 or TRBV6-3, the J call TRBJ1-1; D is possibly TRBD1 (6 bases). V was clipped by 6 bases and J by 1 base, with 18 bases between them. This CDR3 contains 16 residues. Germline V gene data show CDR1 as MNHEY and CDR2 as SVGEGT.

The chain is built from TRBV4-3 and TRBJ1-6; maybe TRBD1 (6 bases). Germline V gene sequence: CDR1 LGHNA, CDR2 YSLEER. V lost 0 bases and J 7 bases, leaving 13 bases between the germline ends. This CDR3 comprises 16 residues. The CDR3 bases are TGCGCCAGCAGCCAAGATCGAAACAGGGCAAATTCACCCCTCCACTTT. Protein: CASSQDRNRANSPLHF.

This clone was detected a few times. The chain joins TRBV2 to TRBJ1-2, with D possibly matching TRBD1 (6 bases). Trimming removed 7 bases from V and 6 bases from J, with 12 bases in between. The CDR3 covers 12 residues. Per the germline V gene, CDR1 is SNHLY and CDR2 is FYNNEI. The CDR3 DNA follows: TGTGCCAGCAACGGACAGACCCATGGCTACACCTTC. Translation: CASNGQTHGYTF.

J is TRBJ2-7 and V is TRBV2; no definite D call. The CDR3 is 15 residues long. The V gene lost 7 bases and the J gene lost 2 bases, with 18 bases spanning the gap. Germline assignment: CDR1 SNHLY and CDR2 FYNNEI. CDR3 residues: CASNGRVGPPYEQYF. CDR3 nucleotide sequence: TGTGCCAGCAATGGTCGGGTAGGTCCCCCCTACGAGCAGTACTTC.

The chain uses TRBV23-1 and TRBJ1-1; tentative D call: TRBD1 (5 bases). TRBV23-1 is labeled an ORF, and its function is uncertain. The ends were cut back, 3 bases at V and 1 base at J, with 12 bases in the middle. The CDR3 has 15 residues. CDR3 loop: CASSQDNRRNTEAFF. The CDR3 DNA reads TGCGCCAGCAGTCAGGACAACAGGCGGAACACTGAAGCTTTCTTT.

The chain joins TRBV10-3 to TRBJ1-2; TRBD1 agrees at 9 bases. Per germline, CDR1 ENHRY and CDR2 SYGVKD. This CDR3 region has 14 residues. With 6 bases clipped from V and 3 bases from J, the junction kept 5 bases outside the gene matches. The CDR3 region has the DNA TGTGCCATCAGGGGGGACAGGGCTGACTATGGCTACACCTTC. It is translated as CAIRGDRADYGYTF.

This clone was observed a handful of times. This sequence joins TRBV7-2 and TRBJ1-2, with 8 bases fitting TRBD1. The CDR3 extends over 13 amino acids. Trimming removed 5 bases from V and 5 bases from J; junction bases left unmatched: 4. Germline lookup yields CDR1 SGHTA and CDR2 FQGNSA. The CDR3 reads CASSTGQVYGYTF. DNA of the CDR3: TGTGCCAGCAGCACGGGACAGGTTTATGGCTACACCTTC.

The CDR3: CASSPLGSNQPQHF. CDR3 in DNA: TGTGCCAGCAGCCCTCTAGGAAGCAATCAGCCCCAGCATTTT. The gene calls are TRBV28 and TRBJ1-5; D gene ambiguous. The CDR3 is 14 residues long. Per germline, CDR1 MDHEN and CDR2 SYDVKM. V lost 6 bases to trimming and J lost 1 base, with 10 bases between them.

The J gene is TRBJ2-3, the V gene TRBV10-3, with TRBD1 matching 8 bases. Germline CDR1 is ENHRY and CDR2 is SYGVKD. The CDR3 consists of 17 residues. Losses at the gene ends were 3 bases for V and 2 bases for J; bases not matched to a gene: 10. The CDR3 DNA reads TGTGCCATCAGTGAATCCTGGACAGGGTCCAACACAGATACGCAGTATTTT. Its translation: CAISESWTGSNTDTQYF.

The chain carries TRBV7-3 and TRBJ2-3; 16 bases map to TRBD2. In germline, CDR1 is SGHTA, CDR2 FQGTGA. The CDR3 consists of 18 residues. Trimming removed 5 bases from V and 1 base from J; junction bases left unmatched: 6. DNA of the CDR3: TGTGCCAGCAGCCCGGGACTAGCGGGAGGGGACGGCACAGATACGCAGTATTTT. As protein: CASSPGLAGGDGTDTQYF.

The chain recombines TRBV30 with TRBJ2-7, with 8 bases fitting TRBD1. V lost 7 bases to trimming and J lost 4 bases; unmatched junction nucleotides: 9. Germline V gene data show CDR1 as GTSNPN and CDR2 as SVGIG (reference sequence). The CDR3 sequence is 13 residues long. The CDR3 DNA reads TGTGCCTTGAGCCGGGACAGGAGTTACGAGCAGTACTTC. It yields the protein CALSRDRSYEQYF.

This rearrangement joins TRBV28 to TRBJ1-2; TRBD1 matches at 8 bases. CDR3 length equals 12 residues. After removal of 6 bases from V and 6 bases from J, the junction contained 3 bases not matched to a gene. Germline loops: CDR1 MDHEN, CDR2 SYDVKM. CDR3 loop: CASRMDRDGYTF. CDR3 coding DNA: TGTGCCAGCAGGATGGACAGGGATGGCTACACCTTC.

This chain links TRBV15 with TRBJ2-1; 7 nucleotides agree with TRBD2. The germline gives CDR1 LNHNV, CDR2 YYDKDF (reference sequence). The CDR3 is 16 residues long. V was pared by 0 bases and J by 0 bases, with 2 bases of the junction left unmatched. The CDR3 here is CATSRDLAVSYNEQFF. CDR3 sequence (DNA): TGTGCCACCAGCAGAGATCTAGCGGTCTCCTACAATGAGCAGTTCTTC.

The chain combines TRBV24-1 with TRBJ2-3; TRBD1 aligns across 9 bases. V lost 6 bases to trimming and J lost 3 bases; unmatched junction nucleotides: 6. This CDR3 is 15 amino acids long. CDR1 and CDR2 from the germline V gene are KGHDR and SFDVKD. The CDR3 here is CATSPRDRATDTQYF. CDR3 nucleotide sequence: TGTGCCACCAGTCCCCGGGACAGGGCAACAGATACGCAGTATTTT.

The chain links TRBV5-1 to TRBJ2-7; 9 bases line up with TRBD2. Germline-derived CDR1 and CDR2 are SGHRS and YFSETQ. Trimming at V came to 0 bases and at J to 2 bases, leaving 3 bases not matched to a gene. The CDR3 covers 15 residues. CDR3 DNA sequence: TGCGCCAGCAGCTTGGGCCTAGCGGGGACCTACGAGCAGTACTTC. Residues: CASSLGLAGTYEQYF.

The chain couples TRBV7-9 to TRBJ2-2; D remains unclear. The germline V gene has CDR1 SEHNR and CDR2 FQNEAQ (reference sequence). The CDR3 spans 14 residues. The V gene lost 4 bases and the J gene lost 9 bases, with 15 bases spanning the gap. The CDR3 DNA is TGTGCCAGCAGCTACATCCAGGAATCTAGGGAGCTGTTTTTT. It codes for CASSYIQESRELFF.

The rearrangement uses TRBV6-5 and TRBJ2-1, with 11 bases matching TRBD2. The junction had 9 bases not matched to a gene; V was cut back by 7 bases and J by 7 bases. Germline V gene sequence: CDR1 MNHEY, CDR2 SVGAGI. There are 15 residues in the CDR3. This CDR3 is CASKILAGEGNEQFF. DNA for the CDR3: TGTGCCAGCAAGATACTAGCGGGAGAGGGGAATGAGCAGTTCTTC.

This clone was detected only once. One end of the junction does not line up with germline, which may come from a read error. The V gene is TRBV7-2, the J gene TRBJ1-4; 7 bases fit TRBD1. Germline loops: CDR1 SGHTA, CDR2 FQGNSA. This CDR3 has 15 residues. CDR3 in amino acids: CASRLGGATNEKLFF. The CDR3 nucleotides read TGTGCCAGCAGGTTAGGGGGCGCAACTAATGAAAAACTGTTTTTT.